This is a list of T cell receptor beta chains from one sample in a study of response to subunit inactivated influenza vaccine. TCRdb processed the RT-PCR reads anew with MiXCR; each CDR3 protein has one entry. Among about 540,000 distinct CDR3 sequences listed, 20% to 25% were seen once. These data were also filed under a second study, of T cells expressing NK-cell markers.

The source was CD4+ T cells sorted from PBMCs, collected 11 to 12 days after vaccination. The source is a man in his fifties or sixties who received an inactivated influenza vaccine. Both conserved end residues are part of each CDR3. The order of the fields is J gene, clone size, D gene, V gene, CDR3 length, CDR3 protein, CDR3 DNA. D genes are given only for firm matches. Clone size is stated in some rows and not others, as once, few, many or a class when expanded.

TRBJ2-3 | . | TRBD2 | TRBV4-2 | 19 | CASSQDLRASGGYTDTQYF | TGTGCCAGCAGCCAAGATCTCCGTGCTAGCGGGGGCTACACAGATACGCAGTATTTT
TRBJ1-5 | . | . | TRBV28 | 17 | CASSRRSWTDPNQPQHF | TGTGCCAGCAGTCGTCGAAGCTGGACAGACCCTAATCAGCCCCAGCATTTT
TRBJ1-4 | . | TRBD1 | TRBV28 | 16 | CASSLWTGGRNEKLFF | TGTGCCAGCAGTCTGTGGACAGGGGGCCGGAATGAAAAACTGTTTTTT
TRBJ1-6 | . | . | TRBV7-2 | 11 | CASSSDTLLHF | TGTGCCAGCAGCTCCGACACCTTGCTCCACTTT
TRBJ2-5 | . | TRBD2 | TRBV7-8 | 15 | CASSTGTSGGGTQYF | TGTGCCAGCAGCACCGGGACTAGCGGGGGAGGGACCCAGTACTTC
TRBJ1-5 | few | TRBD1 | TRBV19 | 13 | CASRRDRNQPQHF | TGTGCCAGTAGGAGGGACAGAAATCAGCCCCAGCATTTT
TRBJ2-7 | . | TRBD1 | TRBV10-3 | 14 | CAISRTGGFYEQYF | TGTGCCATCAGTAGGACAGGGGGATTCTACGAGCAGTACTTC
TRBJ2-2 | . | . | TRBV28 | 14 | CASLSGVNTGELFF | TGTGCCAGCCTCTCTGGGGTAAACACCGGGGAGCTGTTTTTT
TRBJ1-6 | . | . | TRBV3-2 | 13 | CASALGGTSPLHF | TGTGCTAGTGCTCTAGGGGGGACTTCACCCCTCCACTTT
TRBJ2-3 | . | TRBD2 | TRBV7-9 | 15 | CASTNLAGGPNTQYF | TGTGCCAGCACCAATCTAGCGGGGGGGCCTAATACGCAGTATTTT
TRBJ2-3 | . | . | TRBV10-3 | 14 | CAISGDGFTDTQYF | TGTGCCATCAGTGGGGACGGATTCACAGATACGCAGTATTTT
TRBJ2-7 | . | . | TRBV15 | 13 | CATSRVITYEQYF | TGTGCCACCAGCAGAGTTATTACCTACGAGCAGTACTTC
TRBJ2-6 | . | . | TRBV21-1 | 19 | CASSKDSFDVLAGANVLTF | TGTGCCAGCAGCAAGGACAGCTTCGATGTATTAGCTGGGGCCAACGTCCTGACTTTC
TRBJ1-5 | . | . | TRBV28 | 16 | CASSSEGVPANQPQHF | TGTGCCAGCAGTTCCGAGGGCGTGCCCGCGAATCAGCCCCAGCATTTT
TRBJ1-3 | . | . | TRBV19 | 15 | CASSNDGISGNTIYF | TGTGCCAGTAGTAACGACGGTATCTCTGGAAACACCATATATTTT
TRBJ2-5 | few | TRBD1 | TRBV12-3/TRBV12-4 | 14 | CASSRNRQGETQYF | TGTGCCAGCAGCCGGAACCGACAGGGAGAGACCCAGTACTTC
TRBJ1-1 | . | . | TRBV11-1 | 14 | CASSFGPHAGEAFF | TGTGCCAGCAGCTTCGGGCCCCACGCCGGTGAAGCTTTCTTT
TRBJ1-2 | . | . | TRBV3-1 | 14 | CASSQGPGPFRATF | TGTGCCAGCAGCCAAGGGCCAGGGCCCTTTCGCGCCACCTTC
TRBJ1-5 | few | . | TRBV15 | 14 | CATSRDWGDGPQHF | TGTGCCACCAGCAGAGATTGGGGGGACGGGCCCCAGCATTTT
TRBJ2-3 | . | TRBD2 | TRBV10-3 | 16 | CAIRGTSGEGWDTQYF | TGTGCCATCAGGGGGACTAGCGGAGAGGGATGGGATACGCAGTATTTT
TRBJ1-5 | once | TRBD1 | TRBV30 | 14 | CAWSLGQEHQPQHF | TGTGCCTGGAGCCTTGGACAGGAACATCAGCCCCAGCATTTT
TRBJ2-5 | . | . | TRBV15 | 14 | CATSRSTAQETQYF | TGTGCCACCAGCAGATCGACAGCCCAAGAGACCCAGTACTTC
TRBJ2-5 | few | . | TRBV12-3/TRBV12-4 | 13 | CASSYRPDWAQYF | TGTGCCAGCAGTTATAGGCCGGATTGGGCCCAGTACTTC
TRBJ1-6 | . | . | TRBV27 | 14 | CASSLKLYNSPLHF | TGTGCCAGCAGTTTAAAGCTGTATAATTCACCCCTCCACTTT
TRBJ1-6 | few | TRBD1 | TRBV11-1 | 18 | CASSFGQGVEVKGSPLHF | TGTGCCAGCAGCTTTGGACAGGGAGTAGAGGTTAAGGGTTCACCCCTCCACTTT
TRBJ2-1 | . | . | TRBV12-3/TRBV12-4 | 14 | CASRPGPTYNEQFF | TGTGCCAGCAGGCCGGGACCTACTTACAATGAGCAGTTCTTC
TRBJ1-1 | . | . | TRBV12-3/TRBV12-4 | 16 | CASSPPVGIMNTEAFF | TGTGCCAGCAGTCCGCCTGTGGGGATCATGAACACTGAAGCTTTCTTT
TRBJ2-7 | . | . | TRBV20-1 | 13 | CSASSQESGEQYF | TGCAGTGCTAGTAGTCAGGAAAGCGGCGAGCAGTACTTC
TRBJ2-3 | many | TRBD2 | TRBV5-1 | 16 | CASSTGTSGGTDTQYF | TGTGCCAGCAGTACCGGGACTAGCGGCGGCACAGATACGCAGTATTTT
TRBJ2-5 | few | . | TRBV10-3 | 13 | CAISDRVQETQYF | TGTGCCATCAGTGACAGGGTCCAAGAGACCCAGTACTTC
TRBJ2-5 | few | . | TRBV14 | 14 | CASSPRPGAETQYF | TGTGCCAGCAGCCCTCGACCGGGTGCAGAGACCCAGTACTTC
TRBJ2-2 | . | . | TRBV7-9 | 16 | CASSTRTHANTGELFF | TGTGCCAGCAGCACCCGAACACACGCGAACACCGGGGAGCTGTTTTTT
TRBJ1-2 | . | TRBD1 | TRBV6-5 | 14 | CASSYTQGGDGYTF | TGTGCCAGCAGTTACACACAGGGGGGAGATGGCTACACCTTC
TRBJ2-2 | . | TRBD2 | TRBV5-4 | 19 | CASSLAAGLAEINTGELFF | TGTGCCAGCAGCTTGGCCGCCGGACTAGCGGAAATCAACACCGGGGAGCTGTTTTTT
TRBJ2-7 | . | TRBD1 | TRBV28 | 14 | CASSTYTGAYEQYF | TGTGCCAGCAGTACTTATACAGGGGCCTACGAGCAGTACTTC
TRBJ2-1 | . | . | TRBV7-2 | 13 | CASSLSGAHEQFF | TGTGCCAGCAGCTTGTCAGGGGCCCATGAGCAGTTCTTC
TRBJ2-7 | . | TRBD1 | TRBV18 | 16 | CASSPQGTGGSYEQYF | TGTGCCAGCTCACCGCAAGGGACAGGGGGTTCCTACGAGCAGTACTTC
TRBJ2-2 | . | TRBD1 | TRBV20-1 | 15 | CSASRGQVNTGELFF | TGCAGTGCTAGCCGCGGACAGGTGAACACCGGGGAGCTGTTTTTT
TRBJ2-1 | . | . | TRBV12-3/TRBV12-4 | 14 | CASSRLGGDNEQFF | TGTGCCAGCAGTAGACTAGGAGGGGACAATGAGCAGTTCTTC
TRBJ2-5 | . | TRBD2 | TRBV7-2 | 15 | CASMRQLAGGETQYF | TGTGCCAGCATGCGACAACTAGCGGGAGGAGAGACCCAGTACTTC
TRBJ2-1 | few | . | TRBV10-1 | 16 | CASKGSQGSDYNEQFF | TGCGCCAGCAAGGGGTCCCAGGGAAGCGACTACAATGAGCAGTTCTTC
TRBJ2-1 | . | . | TRBV27 | 12 | CASSHSNNEQFF | TGTGCCAGCAGCCATAGCAACAATGAGCAGTTCTTC
TRBJ2-1 | few | . | TRBV7-9 | 15 | CASSSIRGAHNEQFF | TGTGCCAGCAGCTCGATCCGGGGGGCACACAATGAGCAGTTCTTC